Listed here are 27 T cell receptor beta chains from one sample, sequenced in a study of blood T cell repertoires in COVID-19. Only in-frame clones appear in the TCRdb table, and some are missing; sequencing was by immunoSEQ multiplex PCR. The sample includes about 98,000 clones, around 80% of them seen just once. Sequenced input: peripheral blood. The receptor source for this set is a man older than 75 with acute or convalescent COVID-19.

Only one count was recorded for this clone. This sequence joins TRBV4-3 and TRBJ2-3; 12 positions agree with TRBD2. Germline assignment: CDR1 LGHNA and CDR2 YSLEER. This CDR3 is built from 15 residues. J lost 5 bases, V lost 4 bases, and 4 bases had no gene match. CDR3 loop: CASSPRLAGVDTQYF. The CDR3 DNA sequence: TGCGCCAGCAGCCCCCGACTAGCGGGAGTAGATACGCAGTATTTT.

The rearrangement joins TRBV10-2 to TRBJ2-7; TRBD2 might be the D (6 bases). V was clipped by 5 bases and J by 2 bases, with 16 bases between them. CDR3 length equals 15 residues. The V gene's germline CDR1 is WSHSY and CDR2 SAAADI. Here the CDR3 DNA reads TGCGCCAGCAGTCCTCCGGGACTGACAGCCTACGAGCAGTACTTC. Protein sequence: CASSPPGLTAYEQYF.

This clone was counted a few times. V usage is TRBV5-5 and J usage is TRBJ1-6, with D possibly TRBD1 on 6 matching bases. CDR1 is SGHKS, CDR2 YYEKEE, per germline (reference sequence). This CDR3 contains 16 residues. V was trimmed by 4 bases and J by 3 bases, leaving 14 bases between them. Written as DNA, the CDR3 is TGTGCCAGCAGCCCAGGGGCCCCCAACTATAATTCACCCCTCCACTTT. As protein: CASSPGAPNYNSPLHF.

This chain connects TRBV4-1 to TRBJ1-3; no firm D call. The CDR3 spans 16 residues. V lost 0 bases and J 3 bases, leaving 12 bases between the germline ends. Germline CDR1 and CDR2: MGHRA and YSYEKL. Here the CDR3 DNA reads TGCGCCAGCAGCCAAGATGGAGGGCTGGGTGGAAACACCATATATTTT. Its protein is CASSQDGGLGGNTIYF.

The chain uses TRBV6-2 or TRBV6-3 and TRBJ2-7; TRBD2 matches 14 bases. The germline gives CDR1 MNHEY, CDR2 SVGEGT. The CDR3 has 16 residues. The V segment lost 4 bases and the J segment 2 bases; nucleotides outside the gene matches: 4. DNA for the CDR3: TGTGCCAGCAGTTCCGAGGGACTAGCGGGAGCCTACGAGCAGTACTTC. This encodes CASSSEGLAGAYEQYF.

The chain employs TRBV5-1 and TRBJ1-1; D is unclear. The CDR3 runs 15 residues. Looked up from germline, CDR1 is SGHRS and CDR2 is YFSETQ. The ends were cut back, 0 bases at V and 1 base at J, with 10 bases in the middle. This CDR3 reads CASSLDSSSNTEAFF. The DNA of the CDR3 is TGCGCCAGCAGCTTGGACAGTTCATCGAACACTGAAGCTTTCTTT.

This clone appeared once. The chain joins TRBV10-2 to TRBJ2-2, with 9 bases matching TRBD2. CDR3 length equals 14 residues. The ends lost 4 bases at V and 7 bases at J; junction bases unmatched: 4. Germline assignment: CDR1 WSHSY and CDR2 SAAADI. The CDR3: CASSVAGVGGELFF. In DNA form, the CDR3 reads TGCGCCAGCAGTGTAGCGGGGGTGGGCGGGGAGCTGTTTTTT.

The chain links TRBV7-2 to TRBJ2-7; 8 bases are a match to TRBD1. Trimming cost V 4 bases and J 2 bases; bases outside gene matches: 7. Germline assignment: CDR1 SGHTA and CDR2 FQGNSA. This CDR3 region has 15 residues. The CDR3 reads CASSSGTGRAYEQYF. The CDR3 DNA sequence: TGTGCCAGCAGCTCCGGGACAGGACGAGCCTACGAGCAGTACTTC.

This chain connects TRBV5-1 to TRBJ1-1; D is possibly TRBD1 (6 bases). Trimming removed 2 bases from V and 2 bases from J, with 10 bases in between. CDR1 is SGHRS, CDR2 YFSETQ, per germline. This CDR3 is 14 amino acids long. The CDR3 loop is CASSFQGLNTEAFF. The CDR3 nucleotides are TGCGCCAGCAGCTTTCAGGGGCTTAACACTGAAGCTTTCTTT. Together with reference TRBV5-1 and TRBJ1-1, the CDR3 gives the full variable domain: KAGVTQTPRYLIKTRGQQVTLSCSPISGHRSVSWYQQTPGQGLQFLFEYFSETQRNKGNFPGRFSGRQFSNSRSEMNVSTLELGDSALYLCASSFQGLNTEAFFGQGTRLTVV.

This chain uses TRBV4-1 with TRBJ1-5; tentative D call: TRBD1 (6 bases). Germline CDR1 MGHRA, CDR2 YSYEKL. The V and J ends lost 2 bases and 7 bases respectively, with 9 bases between them. The CDR3 contains 13 residues. Here the CDR3 DNA reads TGCGCCAGCAGCCAACAGGGGCACCAGCCCCAGCATTTT. Protein sequence: CASSQQGHQPQHF.

This sequence joins TRBV27 and TRBJ2-7; 11 bases map to TRBD1. This CDR3 has 19 residues. Germline values: CDR1 MNHEY, CDR2 SMNVEV (reference sequence). Trimming cost V 7 bases and J 2 bases; bases outside gene matches: 19. The CDR3 protein is CASTSLTGTGGFKAYEQYF. The CDR3, as DNA: TGTGCCAGCACCTCGCTCACCGGGACAGGGGGTTTTAAAGCCTACGAGCAGTACTTC.

The V and J genes are TRBV24-1 and TRBJ2-7, with D possibly matching TRBD2 (7 bases). The CDR3 is 13 residues long. Per the germline V gene, CDR1 is KGHDR and CDR2 is SFDVKD. V lost 9 bases and J 4 bases, leaving 15 bases between the germline ends. The CDR3 loop is CATQDGGQYEQYF. The CDR3 DNA follows: TGTGCCACCCAAGACGGGGGGCAATACGAGCAGTACTTC.

The V and J genes are TRBV2 and TRBJ1-1, with a possible D match to TRBD1 (6 bases). The CDR3 length is 15 residues. Germline assignment: CDR1 SNHLY and CDR2 FYNNEI. V lost 5 bases and J lost 2, with 15 bases in between. The CDR3 reads CASSYRAGRNTEAFF. The CDR3 DNA sequence: TGTGCCAGCAGTTACAGGGCTGGAAGAAACACTGAAGCTTTCTTT.

This chain uses TRBV7-2 with TRBJ1-2; no clear D. V was shortened by 4 bases and J by 7 bases, with 19 bases between the two germline ends. Per the germline V gene, CDR1 is SGHTA and CDR2 is FQGNSA. This CDR3 is 15 amino acids long. CDR3 sequence: CASSSSRSGSGGYTF. As DNA, the CDR3 is TGTGCCAGCAGCTCGAGTCGTTCAGGTTCTGGTGGCTACACCTTC.

The chain combines TRBV11-2 with TRBJ1-1, with 8 bases that match TRBD1. The length of the CDR3 is 16 residues. V was clipped by 4 bases and J by 3 bases; unmatched bases: 10. Germline values: CDR1 SGHAT, CDR2 FQNNGV. CDR3 sequence: CASSSRTGRRDTEAFF. The CDR3 DNA reads as TGTGCCAGCAGCTCAAGGACAGGGCGGAGGGACACTGAAGCTTTCTTT.

CDR3 bases: TGTGCCAGCAGCTTAGCGCCCGGGACTGTGCAAGAGACCCAGTACTTC. This sequence encodes CASSLAPGTVQETQYF. The chain carries TRBV7-9 and TRBJ2-5, with D perhaps TRBD2 (6 bases). The CDR3 length is 16 residues. CDR1 and CDR2 (germline): SEHNR, FQNEAQ (reference sequence). V lost 0 bases and J 2 bases, leaving 13 bases between the germline ends.

The rearrangement uses TRBV5-1 and TRBJ2-5; TRBD2 matches 7 bases. The V segment lost 3 bases and the J segment 5 bases; nucleotides outside the gene matches: 4. CDR1 and CDR2 (germline): SGHRS, YFSETQ. There are 13 residues in the CDR3. CDR3 bases: TGCGCCAGCAGCTCAGCGGGGCTGGAGACCCAGTACTTC. Encoded protein: CASSSAGLETQYF. The full variable domain, with the rest looked up from reference TRBV5-1 and TRBJ2-5, is KAGVTQTPRYLIKTRGQQVTLSCSPISGHRSVSWYQQTPGQGLQFLFEYFSETQRNKGNFPGRFSGRQFSNSRSEMNVSTLELGDSALYLCASSSAGLETQYFGPGTRLLVL.

The rearrangement uses TRBV28 and TRBJ2-5; D is possibly TRBD2 (5 bases). Trimming removed 5 bases at V and 6 bases at J, with 22 bases between. The CDR3 has 16 residues. Germline V gene sequence: CDR1 MDHEN, CDR2 SYDVKM. The CDR3 sequence is CASSRPPLGSGKTQYF. The CDR3 DNA is TGTGCCAGCAGTCGTCCCCCTCTTGGGTCGGGGAAGACCCAGTACTTC. Looking up the rest from reference TRBV28 and TRBJ2-5 gives the full variable domain: DVKVTQSSRYLVKRTGEKVFLECVQDMDHENMFWYRQDPGLGLRLIYFSYDVKMKEKGDIPEGYSVSREKKERFSLILESASTNQTSMYLCASSRPPLGSGKTQYFGPGTRLLVL.

This rearrangement joins TRBV4-1 to TRBJ1-2, with a possible D match to TRBD1 (5 bases). Between the trimmed V and J ends, which lost 0 bases and 7 bases, there was a span of 12 bases. CDR1 is MGHRA and CDR2 is YSYEKL in the germline V gene. The length of the CDR3 is 14 residues. The chain's CDR3 is CASSQDGQGGGYTF. In nucleotides, the CDR3 is TGCGCCAGCAGCCAAGATGGCCAGGGCGGTGGCTACACCTTC.

This sequence joins TRBV6-2 or TRBV6-3 and TRBJ1-6; D might be TRBD1 (6 bases). The CDR3 contains 16 residues. The ends were cut back, 1 base at V and 8 bases at J, with 15 bases in the middle. Germline V lookup: CDR1 MNHEY, CDR2 SVGEGT. The CDR3 sequence: CASSYFSGGADSPLHF. For the CDR3, the DNA is TGTGCCAGCAGTTACTTCTCGGGGGGCGCGGATTCACCCCTCCACTTT.

This clone was recorded once. This chain connects TRBV19 to TRBJ2-1, with D uncertain. V lost 3 bases, J lost 12 bases, and 9 bases lay in between. The CDR3 is 11 amino acids. Germline values: CDR1 LNHDA, CDR2 SQIVND (reference sequence). CDR3 residues: CASSISTTQFF. The CDR3 nucleotides are TGTGCCAGTAGTATCAGCACTACGCAGTTCTTC.

CDR3 region: CASTLRQGGADTQYF. The DNA for the CDR3 is TGTGCCAGCACCCTAAGACAGGGTGGGGCAGATACGCAGTATTTT. The chain has TRBV7-8 and TRBJ2-3, with TRBD1 identical over 7 bases. CDR1 and CDR2 (germline): SGHVS, FQNEAQ. Trimming cost V 7 bases and J 4 bases; bases outside gene matches: 11. This CDR3 comprises 15 residues.

The chain employs TRBV7-2 and TRBJ1-2, with D possibly being TRBD1 (5 bases). Germline assignment: CDR1 SGHTA and CDR2 FQGNSA. CDR3 length: 13 amino acids. Trimming left V 5 bases short and J 4 bases short, with 11 bases between. The CDR3 DNA reads as TGTGCCAGCAGCCAGGACAACTTCTATGGCTACACCTTC. Translated: CASSQDNFYGYTF.

This chain connects TRBV5-8 to TRBJ2-7, with 7 nucleotides matching TRBD1. Looked up from germline, CDR1 is SGHTS and CDR2 is YDEGEE. The ends lost 10 bases at V and 7 bases at J; junction bases unmatched: 17. This CDR3 is 14 amino acids long. The CDR3 reads CASPSFDRAGEQYF. CDR3 sequence (DNA): TGTGCCTCTCCTTCATTCGACAGGGCCGGGGAGCAGTACTTC.

This sequence joins TRBV18 and TRBJ1-5, with D hard to call. V lost 3 bases, J lost 0 bases, and 6 bases lay in between. CDR3 length equals 14 residues. Germline values: CDR1 KGHSH, CDR2 LQKENI. The CDR3, as DNA: TGTGCCAGCTCACCTTCGGTTAGCAATCAGCCCCAGCATTTT. Residues: CASSPSVSNQPQHF.

V and J are TRBV7-9 and TRBJ2-5; a possible D gene is TRBD1 (6 bases). The germline CDR1 and CDR2 sequences are SEHNR and FQNEAQ (reference sequence). The CDR3 is 16 residues long. Trimming pared 5 bases from V and 2 bases from J, leaving 18 bases between. The CDR3 reads CASSPHGTWGQETQYF. In nucleotides, the CDR3 is TGTGCCAGCAGCCCGCACGGGACATGGGGACAAGAGACCCAGTACTTC.

The V call is TRBV6-5, the J call TRBJ2-5; D remains ambiguous. The CDR3 loop spans 14 amino acids. Trimming removed 8 bases from V and 4 bases from J, with 17 bases in between. Germline-derived CDR1 and CDR2 are MNHEY and SVGAGI. CDR3 DNA: TGTGCCAGCCAAGACATTTCCCCCGGAGAGACCCAGTACTTC. This gives the protein CASQDISPGETQYF.